The 23 T cell receptor beta chains in this list originate from one sample, sequenced in a study of beta chain features in type 1 diabetes. Study-wide findings and caveats: Within each of all four CD4+ subsets, Type 1 diabetes patients had TCRB CDR3s that were moderately but significantly shorter.

Of the isolated RNA, all was reverse transcribed, and so the sequenced material was expressed TCRB transcripts. Repertoires were generated with immunoSEQ multiplex PCR, while TCRdb's copy carries only in-frame clones and drops some. This table holds around 710,000 clones, 9.5% to 15% found once. Their target antigens are unknown. Input material: naive CD4+ T cells from blood. The origin of the receptors is a man in his thirties or forties with type 1 diabetes.

This clone has just a few counts. The genes are TRBV4-2 and TRBJ2-7; TRBD1 agrees at 8 bases. Per the germline V gene, CDR1 is LGHNA and CDR2 is YNFKEQ. CDR3 length: 15 residues. With V trimmed by 6 bases and J by 6 bases, 13 bases remained unmatched. The CDR3 sequence is CASSPGDETGVEQYF. CDR3 sequence (DNA): TGTGCCAGCAGTCCGGGGGACGAGACAGGGGTCGAGCAGTACTTC.

The V gene is TRBV28, the J gene TRBJ1-2; D gene ambiguous. The V end lost 5 bases, the J end lost 1 base, and 14 bases lay between the germline ends. CDR1 is MDHEN and CDR2 is SYDVKM in the germline V gene. The length of the CDR3 is 15 residues. The CDR3 sequence is CASSPDRWYNYGYTF. The CDR3 nucleotides read TGTGCCAGCAGTCCCGATCGGTGGTATAACTATGGCTACACCTTC.

V gene TRBV6-5 combines with J gene TRBJ2-7; D tentatively reads TRBD1 or TRBD2 (5 bases each). Germline V gene sequence: CDR1 MNHEY, CDR2 SVGAGI. The CDR3 is 13 amino acids. The V gene lost 6 bases and the J gene lost 0 bases, with 9 bases spanning the gap. The CDR3 DNA reads as TGTGCCAGCAGCCGGGACGGCTCCTACGAGCAGTACTTC. It specifies CASSRDGSYEQYF.

The sample holds a few counts of this clone. The same CDR3 also results from other DNA sequences found in this sample. The chain combines TRBV5-1 with TRBJ2-5; a possible D gene is TRBD2 (6 bases). V lost 1 base and J 2 bases, leaving 15 bases between the germline ends. Germline V CDR1 and CDR2: SGHRS, YFSETQ. The CDR3 spans 16 residues. The CDR3 DNA sequence: TGCGCCAGCAGCTTGTCTTCTGTTGGGGGGCAAGAGACCCAGTACTTC. This translates into CASSLSSVGGQETQYF.

This chain uses TRBV9 with TRBJ2-3; D is perhaps TRBD2 (5 bases). Trimming cost V 4 bases and J 1 base, with 16 bases left between them. The germline V gene encodes CDR1 SGDLS and CDR2 YYNGEE. The CDR3 is made up of 16 amino acids. In DNA form, the CDR3 reads TGTGCCAGCAGCTCTCAAGGGAGCCTTCGCACAGATACGCAGTATTTT. It encodes CASSSQGSLRTDTQYF. The full variable domain, with the rest looked up from reference TRBV9 and TRBJ2-3, is DSGVTQTPKHLITATGQRVTLRCSPRSGDLSVYWYQQSLDQGLQFLIQYYNGEERAKGNILERFSAQQFPDLHSELNLSSLELGDSALYFCASSSQGSLRTDTQYFGPGTRLTVL.

The gene calls are TRBV4-3 and TRBJ2-1; no clear D. The V end was cut by 1 base, the J end by 9 bases, with 10 bases between. The germline gives CDR1 LGHNA, CDR2 YSLEER. CDR3 length: 13 amino acids. CDR3 loop: CASSQAPSVEQFF. The CDR3 DNA follows: TGCGCCAGCAGCCAAGCCCCGTCGGTTGAGCAGTTCTTC.

This chain joins TRBV7-2 and TRBJ2-5, with 8 nucleotides matching TRBD1. Unmatched junction bases numbered 2, after V lost 3 bases and J lost 5 bases. Germline CDR1 is SGHTA and CDR2 is FQGNSA. The CDR3 has 13 residues. The CDR3 sequence: CASSLNRGETQYF. DNA for the CDR3: TGTGCCAGCAGCTTGAACAGGGGGGAGACCCAGTACTTC.

The chain links TRBV30 to TRBJ1-3; D is undetermined. This CDR3 has 13 residues. The V gene lost 4 bases and the J gene lost 3 bases, with 10 bases spanning the gap. Germline values: CDR1 GTSNPN, CDR2 SVGIG (reference sequence). The CDR3 nucleotides read TGTGCCTGGAAAGGGCGGTTTGGAAACACCATATATTTT. This translates into CAWKGRFGNTIYF. Filled out from reference TRBV30 and TRBJ1-3, the complete variable domain reads SQTIHQWPATLVQPVGSPLSLECTVEGTSNPNLYWYRQAAGRGLQLLFYSVGIGQISSEVPQNLSASRPQDRQFILSSKKLLLSDSGFYLCAWKGRFGNTIYFGEGSWLTVV.

There are a few counts of this clone. The V gene is TRBV6-5, the J gene TRBJ2-7; 8 bases fit TRBD1. J lost 2 bases, V lost 8 bases, and 2 bases had no gene match. The CDR3 length is 12 residues. CDR1 MNHEY and CDR2 SVGAGI come from the germline V gene. In DNA, the CDR3 is TGTGCCAGCGGGACAGGTGCCTACGAGCAGTACTTC. Translating it yields CASGTGAYEQYF.

This chain connects TRBV18 to TRBJ1-1; no clear D gene. The CDR3 is made up of 15 amino acids. The V gene's germline CDR1 is KGHSH and CDR2 LQKENI. Trimming stripped 2 bases from V and 3 bases from J, with 13 bases between. The CDR3 DNA is TGTGCCAGCTCACCAGCATTTGTTGGAGACACTGAAGCTTTCTTT. The encoded protein is CASSPAFVGDTEAFF.

This clone was detected only a few times. The chain employs TRBV5-1 and TRBJ1-5; the D gene is possibly TRBD1 (5 bases). V dropped 2 bases and J dropped 5 bases, with 8 bases sitting between them. From germline, CDR1 is SGHRS and CDR2 YFSETQ. The CDR3 contains 13 residues. CDR3 sequence (DNA): TGCGCCAGCAGCTTAATGGGGGATCAGCCCCAGCATTTT. Amino acids: CASSLMGDQPQHF.

The chain combines TRBV7-9 with TRBJ1-1; D is possibly TRBD1 (6 bases). The germline V gene encodes CDR1 SEHNR and CDR2 FQNEAQ (reference sequence). V was trimmed by 5 bases and J by 4 bases, leaving 14 bases between them. This CDR3 has 14 amino acids. In nucleotides, the CDR3 is TGTGCCAGCAGCGCGAACAGGGTGGTCACTGAAGCTTTCTTT. It translates to CASSANRVVTEAFF.

This clone came up a few times. The chain uses TRBV5-1 and TRBJ2-5; 9 nucleotides align to TRBD2. Germline V gene data show CDR1 as SGHRS and CDR2 as YFSETQ. This CDR3 is 16 amino acids long. After removal of 4 bases from V and 0 bases from J, the junction contained 7 bases not matched to a gene. In DNA, the CDR3 is TGCGCCAGCAGCCTGACTAGCGGAGGTTACCAAGAGACCCAGTACTTC. Translation: CASSLTSGGYQETQYF.

This clone has only a few counts. The rearrangement uses TRBV7-9 and TRBJ2-3; TRBD2 matches 10 bases. The V gene's germline CDR1 is SEHNR and CDR2 FQNEAQ (reference sequence). The CDR3 sequence is 16 residues long. V dropped 5 bases and J dropped 5; count of bases not matched to a gene: 10. CDR3 residues: CASSQDVAGGRDTQYF. CDR3 nucleotide sequence: TGTGCCAGCAGCCAAGATGTAGCGGGGGGCCGAGATACGCAGTATTTT.

J is TRBJ2-7 and V is TRBV7-9; TRBD1 matches at 8 bases. This CDR3 comprises 15 residues. From germline, CDR1 is SEHNR and CDR2 FQNEAQ (reference sequence). Trimming at V came to 5 bases and at J to 3 bases, leaving 9 bases not matched to a gene. The CDR3 coding sequence is TGTGCCAGCAGCCCCCGGACAGGGTCTGGCTACGAGCAGTACTTC. This codes for CASSPRTGSGYEQYF.

This clone has just a few counts. The rearrangement joins TRBV29-1 to TRBJ1-1, with 8 bases that match TRBD1. The CDR3 has 12 residues. The V gene's germline CDR1 is SQVTM and CDR2 ANQGSEA. Unmatched junction bases numbered 6, after V lost 7 bases and J lost 5 bases. The CDR3 region is CSAFGQGTEAFF. The CDR3 DNA is TGCAGCGCCTTCGGACAGGGTACTGAAGCTTTCTTT.

The sample holds a few counts of this clone. Other DNA variants within this sample encode the same CDR3. This rearrangement joins TRBV19 to TRBJ1-1; a possible D gene is TRBD1 (6 bases). Germline V CDR1 and CDR2: LNHDA, SQIVND (reference sequence). The CDR3 runs 13 residues. Trimming cost V 5 bases and J 0 bases, with 7 bases left between them. CDR3 region: CASSGTLNTEAFF. The DNA of the CDR3 is TGTGCCAGTAGTGGGACATTGAACACTGAAGCTTTCTTT.

This chain joins TRBV14 and TRBJ2-2; D is undetermined. The ends were cut back, 6 bases at V and 2 bases at J, with 7 bases in the middle. The germline CDR1 and CDR2 sequences are SGHDN and FVKESK. There are 13 residues in the CDR3. CDR3 sequence (DNA): TGTGCCAGCAGTTACACAAACACCGGGGAGCTGTTTTTT. This encodes CASSYTNTGELFF. Filled out from reference TRBV14 and TRBJ2-2, the complete variable domain reads EAGVTQFPSHSVIEKGQTVTLRCDPISGHDNLYWYRRVMGKEIKFLLHFVKESKQDESGMPNNRFLAERTGGTYSTLKVQPAELEDSGVYFCASSYTNTGELFFGEGSRLTVL.

This clone was counted a few times. V usage is TRBV19 and J usage is TRBJ1-1; no firm D call. The CDR3 consists of 11 residues. Germline CDR1 LNHDA, CDR2 SQIVND (reference sequence). Trimming cost V 5 bases and J 4 bases, with 5 bases left between them. The CDR3 protein is CASSVLTEAFF. In DNA form, the CDR3 reads TGTGCCAGTAGTGTCCTCACTGAAGCTTTCTTT.

This clone came up a few times. This sequence joins TRBV28 and TRBJ1-2; D is perhaps TRBD1 (5 bases). Germline CDR1 and CDR2: MDHEN and SYDVKM. The CDR3 consists of 14 residues. Trimming left V 7 bases short and J 6 bases short, with 18 bases between. This chain's CDR3 is CASTFSWVQDGYTF. CDR3 nucleotide sequence: TGTGCCAGCACCTTTTCGTGGGTACAGGATGGCTACACCTTC.

The chain couples TRBV5-6 to TRBJ2-2, with D possibly matching TRBD1 (6 bases). Germline CDR1 and CDR2: SGHDT and YYEEEE. V was pared by 4 bases and J by 0 bases, with 10 bases between. The CDR3 is 15 residues long. The CDR3 bases are TGTGCCAGCAGCAAACGGACAGCGAACACCGGGGAGCTGTTTTTT. Protein: CASSKRTANTGELFF.

This clone was found a few times. The chain employs TRBV6-5 and TRBJ2-6; D remains ambiguous. The CDR3 consists of 15 residues. The germline gives CDR1 MNHEY, CDR2 SVGAGI. V lost 2 bases to trimming and J lost 1 base, with 6 bases between them. In nucleotides, the CDR3 is TGTGCCAGCAGTTACAGGCCGTCTGGGGCCAACGTCCTGACTTTC. Its translation: CASSYRPSGANVLTF.

On this clone itself: Other DNA sequences within the sample encode an identical CDR3. V and J are TRBV27 and TRBJ1-5, with D possibly matching TRBD1 (6 bases). The CDR3 sequence is 16 residues long. CDR1 is MNHEY and CDR2 is SMNVEV in the germline V gene (reference sequence). V was cut by 0 bases and J by 1 base, with 10 bases left in between. CDR3 sequence (DNA): TGTGCCAGCAGTTTATCAACCGGGGGCAGCAATCAGCCCCAGCATTTT. Residues: CASSLSTGGSNQPQHF.